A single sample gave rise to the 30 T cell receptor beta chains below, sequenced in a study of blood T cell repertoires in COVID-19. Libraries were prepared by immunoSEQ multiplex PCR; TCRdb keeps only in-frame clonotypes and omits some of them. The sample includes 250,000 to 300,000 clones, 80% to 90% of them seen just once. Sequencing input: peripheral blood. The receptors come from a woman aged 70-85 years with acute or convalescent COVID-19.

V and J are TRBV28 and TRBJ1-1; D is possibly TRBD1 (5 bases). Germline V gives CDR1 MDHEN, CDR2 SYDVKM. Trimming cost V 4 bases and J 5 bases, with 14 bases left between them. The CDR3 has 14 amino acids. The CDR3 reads CASSSDLGGTEAFF. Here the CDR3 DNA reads TGTGCCAGCAGTTCGGATCTTGGGGGGACTGAAGCTTTCTTT.

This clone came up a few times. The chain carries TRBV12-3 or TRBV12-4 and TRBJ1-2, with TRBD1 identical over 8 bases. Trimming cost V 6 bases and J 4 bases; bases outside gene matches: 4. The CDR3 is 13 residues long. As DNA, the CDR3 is TGTGCCAGCAGGGCTCAGGGGGCCTATGGCTACACCTTC. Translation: CASRAQGAYGYTF.

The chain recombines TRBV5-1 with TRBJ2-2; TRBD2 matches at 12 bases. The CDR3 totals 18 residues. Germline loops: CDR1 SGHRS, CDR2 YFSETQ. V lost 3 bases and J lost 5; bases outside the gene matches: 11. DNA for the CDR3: TGCGCCAGCAGCTCATACCCTCTAGCGGGGGGGCTTACCGGGGAGCTGTTTTTT. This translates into CASSSYPLAGGLTGELFF.

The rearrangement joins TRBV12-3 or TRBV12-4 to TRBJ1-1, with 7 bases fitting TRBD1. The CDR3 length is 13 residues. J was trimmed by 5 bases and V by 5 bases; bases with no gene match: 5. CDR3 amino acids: CASSVQGNTEAFF. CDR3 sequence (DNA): TGTGCCAGCAGTGTACAGGGGAATACTGAAGCTTTCTTT.

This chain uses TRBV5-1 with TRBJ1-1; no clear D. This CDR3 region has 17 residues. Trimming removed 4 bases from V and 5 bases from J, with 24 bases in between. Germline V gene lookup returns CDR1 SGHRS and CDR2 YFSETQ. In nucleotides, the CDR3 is TGCGCCAGCAGCCGAGCGTTCGGGGTCCCCCTGGGGACTGAAGCTTTCTTT. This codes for CASSRAFGVPLGTEAFF.

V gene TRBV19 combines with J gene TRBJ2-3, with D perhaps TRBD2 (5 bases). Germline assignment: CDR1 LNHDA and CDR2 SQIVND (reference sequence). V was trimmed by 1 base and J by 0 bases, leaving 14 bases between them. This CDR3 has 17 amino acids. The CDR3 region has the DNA TGTGCCAGTAGTATAGGGCGGCGCGGGCTAAGCACAGATACGCAGTATTTT. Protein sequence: CASSIGRRGLSTDTQYF.

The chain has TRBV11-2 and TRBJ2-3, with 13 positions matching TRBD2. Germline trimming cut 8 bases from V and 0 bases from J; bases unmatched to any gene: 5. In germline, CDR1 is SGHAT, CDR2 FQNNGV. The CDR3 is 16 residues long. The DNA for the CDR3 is TGTGCCAGCGGACTAGCGGGGGCCTCTAGCACAGATACGCAGTATTTT. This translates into CASGLAGASSTDTQYF.

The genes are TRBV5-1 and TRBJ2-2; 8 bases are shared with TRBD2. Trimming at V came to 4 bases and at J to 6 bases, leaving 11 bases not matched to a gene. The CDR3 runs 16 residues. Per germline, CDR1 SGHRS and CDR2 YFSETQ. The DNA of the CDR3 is TGCGCCAGCAGCCTAAGGACTAGCTTAGGGTCCGGGGAGCTGTTTTTT. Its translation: CASSLRTSLGSGELFF.

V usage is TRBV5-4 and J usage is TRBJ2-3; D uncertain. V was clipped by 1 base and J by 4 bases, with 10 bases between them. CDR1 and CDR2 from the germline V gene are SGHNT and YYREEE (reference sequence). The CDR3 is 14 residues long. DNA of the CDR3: TGTGCCAGCAGCTTGCAGGCAGGCCCAGATACGCAGTATTTT. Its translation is CASSLQAGPDTQYF.

For the CDR3, the DNA is TGTGCCAGCTCATCCGACGGGGGGAACACTGAAGCTTTCTTT. Translated, it gives CASSSDGGNTEAFF. The chain uses TRBV18 and TRBJ1-1; TRBD1 is a possible D gene (5 bases). The CDR3 is made up of 14 amino acids. Germline CDR1 KGHSH, CDR2 LQKENI. The V end lost 5 bases, the J end lost 1 base, and 11 bases lay between the germline ends.

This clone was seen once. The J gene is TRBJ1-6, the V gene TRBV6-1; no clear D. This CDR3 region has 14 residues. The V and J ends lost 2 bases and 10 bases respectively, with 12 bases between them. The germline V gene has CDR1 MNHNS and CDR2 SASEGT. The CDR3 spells CASSERGMWSPLHF. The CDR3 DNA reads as TGTGCCAGCAGTGAAAGAGGGATGTGGTCACCCCTCCACTTT.

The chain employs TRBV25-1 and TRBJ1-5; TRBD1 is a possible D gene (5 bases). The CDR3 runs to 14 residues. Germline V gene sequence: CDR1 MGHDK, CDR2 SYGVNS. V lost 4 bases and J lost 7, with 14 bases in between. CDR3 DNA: TGTGCCAGCAGTGGGTCTATTCGGGGGCAGCCCCAGCATTTT. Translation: CASSGSIRGQPQHF. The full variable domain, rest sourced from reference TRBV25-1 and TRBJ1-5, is EADIYQTPRYLVIGTGKKITLECSQTMGHDKMYWYQQDPGMELHLIHYSYGVNSTEKGDLSSESTVSRIRTEHFPLTLESARPSHTSQYLCASSGSIRGQPQHFGDGTRLSIL.

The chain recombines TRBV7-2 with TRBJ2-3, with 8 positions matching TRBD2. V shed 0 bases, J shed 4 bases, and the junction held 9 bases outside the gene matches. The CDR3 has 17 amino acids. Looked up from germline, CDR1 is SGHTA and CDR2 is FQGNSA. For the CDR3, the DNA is TGTGCCAGCAGCTTAGCGTCGGGGGGGGGCCGCGCAGATACGCAGTATTTT. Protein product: CASSLASGGGRADTQYF.

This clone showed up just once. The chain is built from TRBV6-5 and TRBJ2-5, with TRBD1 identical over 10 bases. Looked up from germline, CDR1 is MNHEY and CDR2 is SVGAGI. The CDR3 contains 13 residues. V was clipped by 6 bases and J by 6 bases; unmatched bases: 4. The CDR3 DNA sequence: TGTGCCAGCAGGTGGACAGGGGGAAAGACCCAGTACTTC. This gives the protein CASRWTGGKTQYF.

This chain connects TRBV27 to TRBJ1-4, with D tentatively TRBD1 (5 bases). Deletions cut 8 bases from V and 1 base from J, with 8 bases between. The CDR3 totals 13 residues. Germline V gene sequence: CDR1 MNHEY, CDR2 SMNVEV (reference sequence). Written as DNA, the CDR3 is TGTGCCAGCGTGGGGGGAACTAATGAAAAACTGTTTTTT. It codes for CASVGGTNEKLFF.

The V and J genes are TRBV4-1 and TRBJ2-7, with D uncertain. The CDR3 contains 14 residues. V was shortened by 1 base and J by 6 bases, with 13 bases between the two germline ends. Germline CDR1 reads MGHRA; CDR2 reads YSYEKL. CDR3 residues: CASSQVRQALEQYF. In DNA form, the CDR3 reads TGCGCCAGCAGCCAAGTCCGGCAGGCCCTCGAGCAGTACTTC.

The CDR3 sequence is CASSLWGLAGETQYF. CDR3 sequence (DNA): TGTGCCAGCAGCTTATGGGGGCTAGCGGGGGAGACCCAGTACTTC. The chain joins TRBV11-1 to TRBJ2-5; 9 bases align to TRBD2. Per the germline V gene, CDR1 is SGHAT and CDR2 is FQDESV (reference sequence). The V gene end was trimmed by 2 bases and the J gene end by 5 bases; junction bases not matched to a gene: 6. The CDR3 contains 15 residues.

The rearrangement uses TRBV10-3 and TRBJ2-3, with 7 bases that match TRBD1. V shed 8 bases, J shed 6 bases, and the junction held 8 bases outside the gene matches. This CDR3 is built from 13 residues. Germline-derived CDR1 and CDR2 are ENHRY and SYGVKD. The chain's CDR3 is CAIGNRGRDTQYF. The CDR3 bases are TGTGCCATCGGAAACAGGGGTAGGGATACGCAGTATTTT.

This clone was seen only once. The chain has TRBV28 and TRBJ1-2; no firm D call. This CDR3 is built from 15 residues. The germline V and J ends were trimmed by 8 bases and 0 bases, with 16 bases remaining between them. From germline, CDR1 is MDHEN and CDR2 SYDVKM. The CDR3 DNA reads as TGTGCCAGCCGAGGGCCCCTTGAGCCTAACTATGGCTACACCTTC. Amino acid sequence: CASRGPLEPNYGYTF.

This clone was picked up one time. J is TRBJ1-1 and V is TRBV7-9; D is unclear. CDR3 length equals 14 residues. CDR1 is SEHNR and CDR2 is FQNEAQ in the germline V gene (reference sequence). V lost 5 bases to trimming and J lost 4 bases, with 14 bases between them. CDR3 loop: CASSLLQLGTEAFF. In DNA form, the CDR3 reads TGTGCCAGCAGCCTACTCCAGCTAGGCACTGAAGCTTTCTTT.

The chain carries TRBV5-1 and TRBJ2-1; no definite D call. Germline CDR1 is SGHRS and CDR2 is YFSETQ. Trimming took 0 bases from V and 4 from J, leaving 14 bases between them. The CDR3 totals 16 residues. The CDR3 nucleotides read TGCGCCAGCAGCTTGGAATCCGCCGGCGGATACAATGAGCAGTTCTTC. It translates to CASSLESAGGYNEQFF.

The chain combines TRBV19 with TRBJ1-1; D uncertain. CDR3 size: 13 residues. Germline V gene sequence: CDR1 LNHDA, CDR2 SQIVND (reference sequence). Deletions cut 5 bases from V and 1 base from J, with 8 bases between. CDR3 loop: CASSPAENTEAFF. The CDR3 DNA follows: TGTGCCAGTAGTCCCGCGGAGAACACTGAAGCTTTCTTT. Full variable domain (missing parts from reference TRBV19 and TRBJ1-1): DGGITQSPKYLFRKEGQNVTLSCEQNLNHDAMYWYRQDPGQGLRLIYYSQIVNDFQKGDIAEGYSVSREKKESFPLTVTSAQKNPTAFYLCASSPAENTEAFFGQGTRLTVV.

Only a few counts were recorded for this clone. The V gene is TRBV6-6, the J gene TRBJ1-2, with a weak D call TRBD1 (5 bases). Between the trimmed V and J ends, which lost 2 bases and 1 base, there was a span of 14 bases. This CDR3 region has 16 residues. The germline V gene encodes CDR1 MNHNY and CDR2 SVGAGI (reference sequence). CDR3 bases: TGTGCCAGCAGTTACGAACCCACAGGTTATAACTATGGCTACACCTTC. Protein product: CASSYEPTGYNYGYTF.

The CDR3 nucleotides are TGTGCCAGCAGGCGGGGGGTAGACAATGAGCAGTTCTTC. It encodes CASRRGVDNEQFF. The chain joins TRBV3-1 (or the pseudogene TRBV3-2) to TRBJ2-1, with TRBD2 identical over 8 bases. Looked up from germline, CDR1 is LGHDT and CDR2 is YNNKEL (reference sequence). V was clipped by 6 bases and J by 5 bases; unmatched bases: 3. The CDR3 loop spans 13 amino acids.

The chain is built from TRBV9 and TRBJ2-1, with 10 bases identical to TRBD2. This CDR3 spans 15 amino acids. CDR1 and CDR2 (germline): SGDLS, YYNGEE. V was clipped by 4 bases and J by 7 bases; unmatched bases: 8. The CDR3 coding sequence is TGTGCCAGCAGCTGGAGCGGGGGGGCCGAGAATGAGCAGTTCTTC. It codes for CASSWSGGAENEQFF.

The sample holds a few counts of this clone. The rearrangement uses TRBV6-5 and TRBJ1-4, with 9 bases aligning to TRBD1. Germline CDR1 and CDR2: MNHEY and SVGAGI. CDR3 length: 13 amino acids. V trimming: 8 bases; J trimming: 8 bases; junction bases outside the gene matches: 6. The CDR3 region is CASSQGAWEKLFF. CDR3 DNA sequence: TGTGCCAGCTCACAGGGGGCATGGGAAAAACTGTTTTTT.

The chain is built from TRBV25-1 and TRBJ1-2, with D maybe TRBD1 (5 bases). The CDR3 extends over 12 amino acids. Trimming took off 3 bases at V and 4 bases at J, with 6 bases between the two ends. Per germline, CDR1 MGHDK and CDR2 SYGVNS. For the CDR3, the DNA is TGTGCCAGCAGTGACAGGGTCTATGGCTACACCTTC. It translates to CASSDRVYGYTF.

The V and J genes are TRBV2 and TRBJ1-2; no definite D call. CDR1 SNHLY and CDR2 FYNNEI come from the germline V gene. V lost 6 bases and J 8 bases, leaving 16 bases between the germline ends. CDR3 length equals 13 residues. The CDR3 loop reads CASRGDNPGGYTF. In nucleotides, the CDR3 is TGTGCCAGCAGAGGTGACAACCCAGGAGGCTACACCTTC.

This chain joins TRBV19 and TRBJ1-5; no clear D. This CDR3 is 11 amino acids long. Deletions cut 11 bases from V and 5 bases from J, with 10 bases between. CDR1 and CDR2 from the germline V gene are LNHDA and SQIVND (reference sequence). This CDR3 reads CAGSSDQPQHF. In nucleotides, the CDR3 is TGTGCCGGTTCGTCGGATCAGCCCCAGCATTTT.

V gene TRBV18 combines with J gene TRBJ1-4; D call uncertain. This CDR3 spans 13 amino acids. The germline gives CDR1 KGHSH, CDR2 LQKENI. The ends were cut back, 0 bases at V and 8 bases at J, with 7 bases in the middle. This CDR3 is CASSPPEGEKLFF. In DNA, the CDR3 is TGTGCCAGCTCACCACCGGAGGGAGAAAAACTGTTTTTT.